This TCR beta chain emerged from a study of blood T cell repertoires in COVID-19. Study information: Donors in the United States, Italy and Spain gave samples during acute or convalescent COVID-19. Sample material is recorded as cDNA or gDNA derived from T cells, B-cell-depleted T cells, or PBMCs.

Authors' processing steps: It was from reference gene primer amplification that nucleated cell counts were estimated. Here immunoSEQ multiplex PCR was the method, and the copy in TCRdb shows in-frame clones only, minus some. Clone size and the V and J calls come from that table; the DNA yielded D and trimming. The sample lists roughly 38,000 clones, approximately 90% seen once, with about 2.2% in the top ten. Sequencing input: peripheral blood. This receptor was obtained from a man aged 50-60 years with active COVID-19.

For the CDR3, the DNA is TGCGCCAGCAGCGCGATCTACAGGGGGAGCAGCACAGATACGCAGTATTTT. Its translation: CASSAIYRGSSTDTQYF. The rearrangement links TRBV5-1 to TRBJ2-3; 8 bases map to TRBD1. The length of the CDR3 is 17 residues. After removal of 4 bases from V and 0 bases from J, the junction contained 10 bases not matched to a gene. The germline V gene has CDR1 SGHRS and CDR2 YFSETQ.